The table lists the clone carrying this T cell receptor (beta chain) with a few counts. Its antigen is undetermined. The authors reverse transcribed all of the isolated RNA, so sequencing captured expressed TCRB transcripts. TCRdb's copy holds only in-frame clones and misses some; the assay was immunoSEQ multiplex PCR. The sample lists hundreds of thousands of clones, around 15% occurring once. Germline V gene lookup returns CDR1 LNHDA and CDR2 SQIVND (reference sequence). The CDR3 extends over 12 amino acids. The V end was cut by 7 bases, the J end by 2 bases, with 9 bases between. This sample is drawn from a study of beta chain features in type 1 diabetes. The study's findings and limits: Naive, central memory and Treg TCRB repertoires seemed to resemble each other more closely in patients than they did in healthy donors. PCR could preferentially amplify shorter templates, alike in patients and controls. Significant though moderate, a shortening of TCRB CDR3s appeared in all four CD4+ subsets of Type 1 diabetes patients. Reads derived from cDNA could over-represent cells showing high TCR expression.

The V and J genes are TRBV19 and TRBJ2-7; perhaps TRBD1 as D (5 bases). The sequenced sample consisted of naive CD4+ T cells from blood. The TCR was taken from a man aged 18 to 30 with type 1 diabetes. In nucleotides, the CDR3 is TGTGCCAGTAAGGGGTCCCCCTACGAGCAGTACTTC. This gives the protein CASKGSPYEQYF.